The clone carrying this T cell receptor (beta chain) occurred a few times. The antigen remains unidentified. The record originates from a study of cytomegalovirus exposure and HLA in healthy donors. The study's findings and limits: Per a later analysis, about 18,000 TCR beta sequences showed association with HLA alleles at 0.05 false discovery rate. According to the study, around 150 TCR beta chains were cytomegalovirus-associated. In an earlier analysis, most TCR beta V segments were productive about 87% or about 30% of the time. A later analysis showed that HLA-associated TCR beta chains had undergone more clonal expansion than equally common others.

Researchers ran the PCR with 60 Vbeta and 13 Jbeta primers. The repertoire was sequenced with immunoSEQ multiplex PCR; TCRdb's copy has only in-frame clones and lacks some. This sample has tens of thousands of clones, with roughly three quarters found just once. The CDR3 runs to 18 residues. The V gene lost 0 bases and the J gene lost 0 bases, with 17 bases spanning the gap. Per the germline V gene, CDR1 is LGHNT and CDR2 is FRNRAP. The sample taken for sequencing was PBMCs. The chain combines TRBV12-5 with TRBJ1-2; TRBD1 might be the D (6 bases). The source is a man aged 25-45 years in good health and CMV-seronegative. CDR3 in amino acids: CASGLVGGVRDTNYGYTF. The CDR3 bases are TGTGCTAGTGGTTTGGTAGGGGGGGTGAGGGATACTAACTATGGCTACACCTTC.